This TCR beta chain came from a study of blood T cells in healthy people across ages. General observations from the study: Relative to aged donors, long-lived donors carried more naive CD4+ cells and displayed higher diversity.

Per-sample yields of isolated PBMCs were at least 6 million. Sample-barcoded 5' priming and a J-beta primer mix drove a second PCR of roughly 6 to 12 cycles. In TCRdb, the 5' RACE reads were re-called with MiXCR into one record per CDR3 protein. This sample has 650,000 to 1,000,000 distinct CDR3 sequences, with around 36% found just once. As regards this clonotype: Its specificity is unknown.

The sequencing sample was made of blood. The receptor was derived from a young man in good health.

Here the CDR3 DNA reads TGTGCCAGCAGCTTACAATTAACAGGGTCTGGCTATGGCTACACCTTC. Its protein product is CASSLQLTGSGYGYTF. The J gene is TRBJ1-2, the V gene TRBV7-2; tentatively, D is TRBD1 (6 bases). Germline lookup yields CDR1 SGHTA and CDR2 FQGNSA. Trimming removed 2 bases at V and 4 bases at J, with 17 bases between. This CDR3 comprises 16 residues.